A selection of T cell receptor beta chains follows, all from one sample in a study of cytomegalovirus exposure and HLA in healthy donors. TCRdb's table, derived via immunoSEQ multiplex PCR, lists solely in-frame clones and lacks some. Of 120,000 to 150,000 clones in the sample, around 75% were seen once. The sample taken for sequencing was PBMCs. These receptors were obtained from a woman aged 25 to 39 in good health and CMV-seronegative. Each CDR3 is given without its conserved first and last residue.

TRBV7-2	.	ASSLVELTYEQY
TRBV19	TRBJ1-5	ASSSRTNQPQH
TRBV5-1	TRBJ1-4	ASSSGWGGYVEKLF
TRBV9	TRBJ2-5	ASSVSAGQETQY
TRBV7-2	TRBJ2-1	ASSLALAGVNEQF
TRBV30	TRBJ2-2	AWSVLGRTGELF
TRBV6-1	TRBJ2-7	ASRRDTASYEQY
TRBV10-3	TRBJ2-7	AIGALNEQY
TRBV30	TRBJ1-1	AWSVGREDTEAF
TRBV6-6	TRBJ1-2	ASTPRDFPNYGYT
TRBV18	TRBJ1-1	ASSLAQTGGSEAF
TRBV7-6	TRBJ1-2	ASSPLDRYYGYT
TRBV7-3	TRBJ2-3	ASSWMTGSRDTQY
TRBV6-5	TRBJ2-2	ASRTTGSGTGELF
TRBV6-1	TRBJ1-1	ASRPGQAPNTEAF
TRBV7-2	TRBJ1-4	ASSTPGTGREKLF
TRBV29-1	TRBJ2-5	SVERGGRVETQY
TRBV29-1	TRBJ2-1	SVRQGAVNEQF
TRBV9	TRBJ2-3	ASSVMAGDTQY
TRBV6-5	TRBJ1-2	ASMDSHYGYT
TRBV28	TRBJ2-1	ASSSQPGTSANEQF
TRBV11-2	TRBJ2-2	ASSPDPLSGSTGELF
TRBV7-8	TRBJ1-6	ASSLGRGSSYNSPLH
TRBV18	TRBJ1-5	ASSPPRGSGNQPQH
TRBV19	TRBJ2-1	ASSILGGGYNEQF
TRBV6-1	TRBJ2-7	ASSVTGISYEQY
TRBV7-9	TRBJ1-1	ASSAGTGGTEAF
TRBV2	TRBJ2-5	ASSEVATCSQY
TRBV27	TRBJ2-2	ASSFSDADTGELF
TRBV4-3	TRBJ1-2	ASSHDRRMYGYT
TRBV30	TRBJ2-4	AWSEGVGDIQY
TRBV10-1	TRBJ1-3	ASSESSGSGNTIY
TRBV6-1	TRBJ2-7	ASATGGGSPYEQY
TRBV6-1	TRBJ2-5	ASSVYRGLQETQY
TRBV9	TRBJ2-5	ASSVALAGGPKQETQY
TRBV18	TRBJ2-5	ASSTTGAGETQY
TRBV19	TRBJ1-1	ASSILLGQKRVNTEAF
TRBV11-2	TRBJ2-5	ASSFRSQQETQY
TRBV5-6	TRBJ2-3	ASSSRGTDTQY
TRBV12-5	TRBJ2-2	ASGSAVNTGELF
TRBV7-9	TRBJ1-1	ASSAGQGPNLLEAF
TRBV5-4	TRBJ2-3	ASSLGQGADTQY
TRBV7-6	TRBJ2-5	ASSLRRPANNQETQY
TRBV4-1	TRBJ2-7	ASSQDPSGQGRTYEQY
TRBV4-3	TRBJ2-1	ASSQLDPREGHEQF
TRBV6-5	TRBJ1-2	ASSYSSTGYGYT
TRBV7-8	TRBJ2-3	ASSSPIAGGFVRTDTQY
TRBV5-1	TRBJ2-2	ASSWFSGDPNTGELF
TRBV5-1	TRBJ2-2	ASSLTGTGNTGELF
TRBV13	TRBJ2-4	ASSFGTENIQY
TRBV9	TRBJ2-3	ASSEGPGGGPDTQY